This T cell receptor (beta chain) was captured by sequencing in a study of cytomegalovirus exposure and HLA in healthy donors. Turning to this clone: Its antigen is currently unknown.

The PCR contained 60 Vbeta and 13 Jbeta primers. Original data processing: Roughly 11 million of the about 80 million unique TCR beta chains counted in a later analysis were shared. Some clones are missing from TCRdb's copy, which holds only in-frame ones; the method was immunoSEQ multiplex PCR. V, J and clone size are those of that table, while D and trimming were read from the DNA. Here the sample spans fewer than 180,000 clones, approximately 60% being singletons. Trimming took off 1 base at V and 2 bases at J, with 6 bases between the two ends. Per the germline V gene, CDR1 is SGHVS and CDR2 is FQNEAQ. The CDR3 totals 13 residues. Points from the study as a whole: Using a false discovery rate of 0.05, a later analysis showed that approximately 17,000 TCR beta sequences were associated with HLA alleles. Among TCR beta chains, those listed as cytomegalovirus-associated numbered about 160.

Specimen: PBMCs. The clonotype was recovered from a woman aged 60 to 75 in good health and CMV-seropositive. The V gene is TRBV7-8, the J gene TRBJ2-7; D gene uncertain. The CDR3 nucleotides read TGTGCCAGCAGCTTAGGAGGAACCTACGAGCAGTACTTC. Its translation is CASSLGGTYEQYF.